One T cell receptor (beta chain) is described in this entry. Its antigen remains undetermined. No per-base quality is available; no much larger clone lies one base away. At diagnosis, peripheral blood, uninvolved tumor-adjacent lung and tumor were collected and stored as a combination of fresh-frozen and FFPE material. Blood samples were analyzed as peripheral blood mononuclear cells for TCR repertoire profiling. Based on the germline V gene, the CDR1 and CDR2 sequences are SGHDT and YYEEEE. The CDR3 goes from the cysteine to the phenylalanine over 13 residues. CDR3 DNA only is kept here, 39 bases in frame from base 1. Here V drops 6 bases and J drops 5 bases, and the junction holds 7 bases not matched to any gene. The immunoSEQ Assay was used to sequence TCR beta CDR3 regions from DNA. Under the source paper's analysis protocol: To compute T cell density, TCR beta template counts were normalized to usable DNA, which was estimated by amplifying housekeeping genes. Richness was estimated with the preseqR package, extrapolating to 400,000 templates for PBMC samples and 120,000 templates for tissue samples. Clonality was defined by subtracting Pielou's evenness from one. Differential abundance testing on productive amino-acid clonotypes, with a minimum total count of 5 and an alpha of 0.1, was used to identify tissue-enriched TCRs. The Jaccard Index and the Morisita Overlap Index were used to measure how much the repertoires overlapped between compartments. GLIPH grouped TCR beta CDR3s together with public tetramer-defined viral CDR3s, and a viral motif had to include at least three viral sequences and show V-gene enrichment. This immuneACCESS table, as held by TCRdb, lists in-frame sequences with V and J called but not all clones. Of the missing ones, under half trace to an unresolved V gene in checked studies; the others have no known cause. V, J and clone size are those of that table, while D and trimming were read from the DNA. A total of about 37,000 clones appear in this sample, 85% to 95% of them only once. The ten largest account for roughly 10% of the sample.

The sample originates from a study of T cells in localized non-small cell lung cancer (dated by TCRdb to 2018 to 2020). About the study as a whole: Comparing tumors with uninvolved tumor-adjacent lungs, the study looked at the T cell repertoires of 236 patients with early-stage NSCLC. All 240 or so NSCLC patients in the cohort were treatment-naive and had localized lung tumors that were resected. A mean age of around 69 years was recorded for the NSCLC patients, of whom around 140 were male and 90 to 110 were female. Findings and caveats that apply to the study as a whole: Because the study design was exploratory, TCR variables were selected using unadjusted p-values without false-discovery rate correction. A median of 57 of the top 100 tumor clones turned up in the paired uninvolved adjacent lung, and roughly 28 of those clones also ranked among the top 100 of that same adjacent lung. Multi-region tumor sequencing was not performed, so intratumor heterogeneity could not be excluded. The highest T cell clonality was observed in uninvolved tumor-adjacent lung, where clonality exceeded that of tumor, suggesting that antigenic responses were more focused in uninvolved tumor-adjacent lung. Longer overall survival was associated with higher blood T cell density, whereas shorter survival was associated with higher adjacent-lung clonality.

The chain is made from TRBV5-6 and TRBJ2-7, with 8 bases in between that match TRBD1. This TCR came from a female donor at least 60 years old with stage II lung adenocarcinoma. The input for sequencing was peripheral blood mononuclear cells, taken before any cancer treatment. The CDR3 in this case is CASTEDRGHEQYF. The DNA reads as follows: TGTGCCAGCACAGAAGACAGGGGCCACGAGCAGTACTTC.